The source of this T cell receptor (beta chain) is a study of T cells in Graves' hyperthyroidism and ophthalmopathy. This clonotype was observed at least ten times. It was RNA transcripts that yielded the amplified TCR beta CDR3 regions. The primer set for the first-round RT-PCR of the TCR CDR3 was HTBI. TCRdb re-called the multiplex PCR reads through MiXCR, storing one row per CDR3 protein. The table lists approximately 360,000 distinct CDR3 sequences, 15% to 17% of them singletons. The CDR3 sequence is 17 residues long. V trimming: 0 bases; J trimming: 1 base; junction bases outside the gene matches: 7. Germline values: CDR1 WSHSY, CDR2 SAAADI.

The receptor was isolated from a woman under 30 with Graves' hyperthyroidism that later progressed to Graves' ophthalmopathy. V usage is TRBV10-2 and J usage is TRBJ2-3; 7 bases are a match to TRBD2. The specimen was blood. The CDR3 DNA is TGCGCCAGCAGTGAGTCGAGAGAGCGGGAAGGCACAGATACGCAGTATTTT. Translating it yields CASSESREREGTDTQYF.